This T cell receptor beta chain originates from a study of T cells in narcolepsy. The wider study: Healthy controls were enrolled alongside patients with narcolepsy type 1 or type 2. The study, taken as a whole, reports: Healthy controls reportedly lacked the autoreactive clonotypes serially found in patients' blood. No autoreactive T cell clone sequences appeared in some memory CD4+ repertoires. Same-patient CSF and blood CD4+ T cell clonotypes included HCRT-specific and TRIB2-specific autoreactive ones.

Profiling relied on immunoSEQ multiplex PCR, and the TCRdb table lists in-frame clones only, not all of them. The data show roughly 30,000 clones, more than 65% seen once. The CDR3 is 13 amino acids. Germline CDR1 and CDR2: SQVTM and ANQGSEA. V dropped 3 bases and J dropped 3; count of bases not matched to a gene: 3. Regarding this clone: Its antigen is undetermined.

The TCR comes from a human donor in good health. The sequencing sample was made of memory (CD45RA-) CD4+ T cells from blood. The chain carries TRBV29-1 and TRBJ2-3; TRBD2 matches 7 bases. Here the CDR3 reads CSVEREGTDTQYF. The CDR3 DNA sequence: TGCAGCGTTGAGAGGGAGGGGACAGATACGCAGTATTTT.